This entry features one T cell receptor beta chain sequence. CDR1 is SEHNR, CDR2 FQNEAQ, per germline (reference sequence). This CDR3 is built from 14 residues. The J segment lost 7 bases and the V segment lost 6 bases, leaving 10 bases of the junction unmatched. This sample was included in a study of blood T cell repertoires in COVID-19. Study summary: PBMCs, B-cell-depleted T cells, or T cells were the source of the cDNA or gDNA that made up the material.

Authors' data handling: Counts of nucleated cells, estimated from reference gene primer amplification, were obtained. Data came from immunoSEQ multiplex PCR; TCRdb stores just in-frame clones and leaves some out. Clonal size and the V and J genes are those of that table, whereas D and trimming came from the DNA. The data show around 620,000 clones, around 89% seen once. The rearrangement links TRBV7-9 to TRBJ1-2; TRBD1 matches at 8 bases. The sequencing input was peripheral blood. The TCR originated in a woman between 18 and 29 years old with acute or convalescent COVID-19. The CDR3 DNA sequence: TGTGCCAGCAGGGCAGGGGGCGCCTGGGGTGGCTACACCTTC. Translation gives CASRAGGAWGGYTF.